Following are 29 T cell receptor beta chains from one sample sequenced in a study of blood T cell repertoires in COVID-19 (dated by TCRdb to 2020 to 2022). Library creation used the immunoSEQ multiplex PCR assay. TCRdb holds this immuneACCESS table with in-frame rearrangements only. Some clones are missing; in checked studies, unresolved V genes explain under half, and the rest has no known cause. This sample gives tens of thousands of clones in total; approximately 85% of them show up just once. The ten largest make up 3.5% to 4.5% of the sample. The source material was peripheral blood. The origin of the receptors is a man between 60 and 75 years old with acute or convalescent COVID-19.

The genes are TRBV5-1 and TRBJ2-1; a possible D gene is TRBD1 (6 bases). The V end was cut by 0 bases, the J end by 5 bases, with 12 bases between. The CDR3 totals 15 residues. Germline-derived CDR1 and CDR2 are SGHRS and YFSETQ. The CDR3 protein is CASSLDGRGDNEQFF. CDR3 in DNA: TGCGCCAGCAGCTTGGATGGCAGGGGAGACAATGAGCAGTTCTTC.

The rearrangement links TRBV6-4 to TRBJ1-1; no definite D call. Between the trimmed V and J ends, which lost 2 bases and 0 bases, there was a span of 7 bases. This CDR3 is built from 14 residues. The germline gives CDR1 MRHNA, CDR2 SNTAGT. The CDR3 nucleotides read TGTGCCAGCAGTGACCTTCGTTTGAACACTGAAGCTTTCTTT. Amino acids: CASSDLRLNTEAFF.

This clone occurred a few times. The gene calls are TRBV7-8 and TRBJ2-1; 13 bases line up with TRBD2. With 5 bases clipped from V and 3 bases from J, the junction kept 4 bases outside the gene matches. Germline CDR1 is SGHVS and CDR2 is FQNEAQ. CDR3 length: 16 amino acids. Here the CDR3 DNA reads TGTGCCAGCAGCCGCCGGACTAGCGGGGGCTACAATGAGCAGTTCTTC. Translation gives CASSRRTSGGYNEQFF.

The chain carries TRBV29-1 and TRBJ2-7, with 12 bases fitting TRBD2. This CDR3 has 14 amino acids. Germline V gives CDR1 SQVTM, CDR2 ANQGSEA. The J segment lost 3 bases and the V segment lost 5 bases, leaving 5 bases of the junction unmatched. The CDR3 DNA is TGCAGCGTTTCTAGCGGGGGGGCAATCTACGAGCAGTACTTC. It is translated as CSVSSGGAIYEQYF.

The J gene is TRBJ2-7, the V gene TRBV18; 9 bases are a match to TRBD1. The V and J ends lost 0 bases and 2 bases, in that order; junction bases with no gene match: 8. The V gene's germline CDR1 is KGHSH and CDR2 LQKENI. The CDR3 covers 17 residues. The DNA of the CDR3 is TGTGCCAGCTCACCACCCATGTTAGGGACAGGGCCCTACGAGCAGTACTTC. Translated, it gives CASSPPMLGTGPYEQYF.

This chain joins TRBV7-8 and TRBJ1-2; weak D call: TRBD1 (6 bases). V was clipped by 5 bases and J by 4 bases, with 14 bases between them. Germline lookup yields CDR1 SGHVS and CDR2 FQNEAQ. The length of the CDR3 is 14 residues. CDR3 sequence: CASSTGTTVYGYTF. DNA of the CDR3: TGTGCCAGCAGCACTGGGACAACGGTCTATGGCTACACCTTC.

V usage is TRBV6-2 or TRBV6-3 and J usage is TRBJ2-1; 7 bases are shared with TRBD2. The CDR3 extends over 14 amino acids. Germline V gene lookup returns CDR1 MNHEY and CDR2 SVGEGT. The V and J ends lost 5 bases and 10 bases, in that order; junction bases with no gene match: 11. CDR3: CASSPGTTWGEQFF. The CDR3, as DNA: TGTGCCAGCAGTCCGGGGACTACCTGGGGGGAGCAGTTCTTC.

The CDR3 DNA follows: TGTGCCAGTAGCAAAAACCCGGGACTAGCGAGCTCCTACAATGAGCAGTTCTTC. It encodes CASSKNPGLASSYNEQFF. The chain employs TRBV19 and TRBJ2-1; 10 positions match TRBD2. Germline-derived CDR1 and CDR2 are LNHDA and SQIVND (reference sequence). The CDR3 covers 18 residues. The junction had 11 bases not matched to a gene; V was cut back by 6 bases and J by 0 bases.

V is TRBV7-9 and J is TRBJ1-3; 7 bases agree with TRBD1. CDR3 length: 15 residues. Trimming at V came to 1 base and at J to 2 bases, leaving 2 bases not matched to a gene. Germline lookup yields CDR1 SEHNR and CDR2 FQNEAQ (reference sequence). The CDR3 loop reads CASSLGTGAGNTIYF. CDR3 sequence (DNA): TGTGCCAGCAGCTTAGGAACAGGGGCTGGAAACACCATATATTTT.

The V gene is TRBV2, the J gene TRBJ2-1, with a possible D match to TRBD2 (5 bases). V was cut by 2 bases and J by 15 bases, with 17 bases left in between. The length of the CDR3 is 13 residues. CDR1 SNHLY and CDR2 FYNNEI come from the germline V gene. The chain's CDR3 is CASSESAVVYAFF. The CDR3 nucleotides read TGTGCCAGCAGTGAATCAGCGGTAGTTTATGCGTTCTTC.

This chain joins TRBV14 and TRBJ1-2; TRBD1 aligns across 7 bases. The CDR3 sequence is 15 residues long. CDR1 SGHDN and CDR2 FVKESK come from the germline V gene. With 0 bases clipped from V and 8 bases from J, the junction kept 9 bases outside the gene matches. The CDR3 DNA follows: TGTGCCAGCAGCCAAGATTTGACAGGGTTGAGAGGCTACACCTTC. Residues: CASSQDLTGLRGYTF.

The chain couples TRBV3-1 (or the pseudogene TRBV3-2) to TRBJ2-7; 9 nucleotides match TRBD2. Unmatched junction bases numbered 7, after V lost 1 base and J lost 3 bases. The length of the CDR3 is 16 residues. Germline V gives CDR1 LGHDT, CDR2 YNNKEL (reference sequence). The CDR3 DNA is TGTGCCAGCAGCCAAGTCGGCGGGAGGGCCATCTACGAGCAGTACTTC. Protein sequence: CASSQVGGRAIYEQYF.

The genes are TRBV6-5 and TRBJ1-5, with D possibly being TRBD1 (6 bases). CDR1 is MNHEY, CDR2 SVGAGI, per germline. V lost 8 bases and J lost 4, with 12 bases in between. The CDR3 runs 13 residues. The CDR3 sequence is CASRRTENQPQHF. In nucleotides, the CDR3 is TGTGCCAGCCGTCGGACAGAGAATCAGCCCCAGCATTTT.

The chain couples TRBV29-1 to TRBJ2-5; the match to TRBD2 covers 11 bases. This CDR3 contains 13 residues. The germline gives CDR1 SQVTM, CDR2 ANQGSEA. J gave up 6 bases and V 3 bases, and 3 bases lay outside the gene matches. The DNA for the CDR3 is TGCAGCGTTGACCGGACTAGCGGGCAGACCCAGTACTTC. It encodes CSVDRTSGQTQYF.

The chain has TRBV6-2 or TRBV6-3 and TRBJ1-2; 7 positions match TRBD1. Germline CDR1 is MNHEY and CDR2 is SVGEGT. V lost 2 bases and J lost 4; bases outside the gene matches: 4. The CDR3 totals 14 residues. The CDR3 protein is CASSYQDRLYGYTF. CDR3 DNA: TGTGCCAGCAGTTACCAGGACAGGCTCTATGGCTACACCTTC.

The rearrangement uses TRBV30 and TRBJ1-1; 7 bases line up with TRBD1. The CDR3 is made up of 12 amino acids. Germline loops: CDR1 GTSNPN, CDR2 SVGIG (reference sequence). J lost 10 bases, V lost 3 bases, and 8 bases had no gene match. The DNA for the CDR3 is TGTGCCTGGAGCTACAGGGGAGACCGAGCTTTCTTT. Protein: CAWSYRGDRAFF.

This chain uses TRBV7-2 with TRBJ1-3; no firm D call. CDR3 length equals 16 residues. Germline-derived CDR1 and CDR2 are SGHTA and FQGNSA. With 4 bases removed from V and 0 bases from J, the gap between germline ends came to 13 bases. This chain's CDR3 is CASSSGGRFSGNTIYF. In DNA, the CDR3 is TGTGCCAGCAGCTCCGGAGGACGATTCTCTGGAAACACCATATATTTT.

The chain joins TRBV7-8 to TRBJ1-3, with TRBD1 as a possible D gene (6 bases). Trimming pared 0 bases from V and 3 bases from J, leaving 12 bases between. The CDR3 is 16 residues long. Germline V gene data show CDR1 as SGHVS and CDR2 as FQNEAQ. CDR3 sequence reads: CASSLATRTVGNTIYF. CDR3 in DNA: TGTGCCAGCAGCTTAGCTACCAGGACAGTTGGAAACACCATATATTTT.

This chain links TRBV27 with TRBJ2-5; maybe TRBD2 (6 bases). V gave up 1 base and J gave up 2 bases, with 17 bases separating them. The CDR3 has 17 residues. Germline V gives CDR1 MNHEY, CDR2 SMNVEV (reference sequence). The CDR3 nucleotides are TGTGCCAGCAGTTTATGGGGGGAGGCGGTCGTACAAGAGACCCAGTACTTC. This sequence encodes CASSLWGEAVVQETQYF.

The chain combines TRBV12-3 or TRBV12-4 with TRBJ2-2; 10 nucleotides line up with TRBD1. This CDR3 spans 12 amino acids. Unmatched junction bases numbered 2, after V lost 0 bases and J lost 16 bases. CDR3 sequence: CASSLAGQGTFF. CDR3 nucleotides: TGTGCCAGCAGTTTAGCGGGACAGGGGACGTTTTTT.

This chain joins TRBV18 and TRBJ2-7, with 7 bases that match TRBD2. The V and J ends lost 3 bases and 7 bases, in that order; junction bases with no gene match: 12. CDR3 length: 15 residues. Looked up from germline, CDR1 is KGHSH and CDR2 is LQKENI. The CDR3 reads CASSPRGGRTGEQYF. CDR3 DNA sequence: TGTGCCAGCTCACCCCGGGGCGGGAGAACGGGGGAGCAGTACTTC.

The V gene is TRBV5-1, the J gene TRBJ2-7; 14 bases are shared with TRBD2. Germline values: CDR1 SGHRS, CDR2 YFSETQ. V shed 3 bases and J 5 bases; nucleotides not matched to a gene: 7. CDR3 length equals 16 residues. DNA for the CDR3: TGCGCCAGCAGCTCCGGGACTAGCGGGAGTCTACACGAGCAGTACTTC. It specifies CASSSGTSGSLHEQYF. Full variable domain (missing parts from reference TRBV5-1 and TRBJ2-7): KAGVTQTPRYLIKTRGQQVTLSCSPISGHRSVSWYQQTPGQGLQFLFEYFSETQRNKGNFPGRFSGRQFSNSRSEMNVSTLELGDSALYLCASSSGTSGSLHEQYFGPGTRLTVT.

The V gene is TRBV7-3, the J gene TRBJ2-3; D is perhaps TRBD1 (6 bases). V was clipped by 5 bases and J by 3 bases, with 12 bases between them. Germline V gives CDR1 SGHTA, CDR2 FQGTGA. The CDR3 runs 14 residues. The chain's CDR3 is CASSRDIATDTQYF. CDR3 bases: TGTGCCAGCAGCCGGGACATAGCGACAGATACGCAGTATTTT.

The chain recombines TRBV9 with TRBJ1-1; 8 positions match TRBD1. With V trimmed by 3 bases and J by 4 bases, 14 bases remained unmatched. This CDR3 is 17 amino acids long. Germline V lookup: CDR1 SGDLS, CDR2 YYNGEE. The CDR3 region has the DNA TGTGCCAGCAGCGCGAACAGGGGGAATCCTTGGGGCACTGAAGCTTTCTTT. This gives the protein CASSANRGNPWGTEAFF.

The CDR3 DNA reads as TGTGCCAGCAGTGAACTGGGGTCGGGGTTTAATGAAAAACTGTTTTTT. Its translation: CASSELGSGFNEKLFF. The rearrangement links TRBV2 to TRBJ1-4; D unresolved. From germline, CDR1 is SNHLY and CDR2 FYNNEI. V lost 2 bases to trimming and J lost 4 bases, with 14 bases between them. The CDR3 totals 16 residues.

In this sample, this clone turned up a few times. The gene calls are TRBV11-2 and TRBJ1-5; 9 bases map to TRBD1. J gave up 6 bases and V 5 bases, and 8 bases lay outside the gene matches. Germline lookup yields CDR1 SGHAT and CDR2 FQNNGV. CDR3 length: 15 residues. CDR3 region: CASSRNRGHGQPQHF. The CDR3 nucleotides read TGTGCCAGCAGCCGCAACAGGGGGCACGGTCAGCCCCAGCATTTT.

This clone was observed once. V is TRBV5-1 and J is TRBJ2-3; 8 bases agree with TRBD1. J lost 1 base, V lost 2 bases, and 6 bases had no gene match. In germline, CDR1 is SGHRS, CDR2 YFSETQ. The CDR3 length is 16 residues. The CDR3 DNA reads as TGCGCCAGCAGCTTAGACAGGGGCACACGCACAGATACGCAGTATTTT. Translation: CASSLDRGTRTDTQYF.

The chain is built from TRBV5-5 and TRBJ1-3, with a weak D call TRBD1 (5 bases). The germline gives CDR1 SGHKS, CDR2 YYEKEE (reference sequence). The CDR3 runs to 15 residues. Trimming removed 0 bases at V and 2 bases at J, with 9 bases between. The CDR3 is CASSLDWGAGNTIYF. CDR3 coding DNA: TGTGCCAGCAGCTTGGATTGGGGGGCTGGAAACACCATATATTTT.

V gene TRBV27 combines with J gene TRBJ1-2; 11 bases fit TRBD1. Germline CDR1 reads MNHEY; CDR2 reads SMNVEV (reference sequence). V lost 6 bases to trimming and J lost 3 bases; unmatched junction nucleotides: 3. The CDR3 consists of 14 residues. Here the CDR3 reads CASSRTGGHYGYTF. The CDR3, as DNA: TGTGCCAGCAGCCGGACAGGGGGCCACTATGGCTACACCTTC.